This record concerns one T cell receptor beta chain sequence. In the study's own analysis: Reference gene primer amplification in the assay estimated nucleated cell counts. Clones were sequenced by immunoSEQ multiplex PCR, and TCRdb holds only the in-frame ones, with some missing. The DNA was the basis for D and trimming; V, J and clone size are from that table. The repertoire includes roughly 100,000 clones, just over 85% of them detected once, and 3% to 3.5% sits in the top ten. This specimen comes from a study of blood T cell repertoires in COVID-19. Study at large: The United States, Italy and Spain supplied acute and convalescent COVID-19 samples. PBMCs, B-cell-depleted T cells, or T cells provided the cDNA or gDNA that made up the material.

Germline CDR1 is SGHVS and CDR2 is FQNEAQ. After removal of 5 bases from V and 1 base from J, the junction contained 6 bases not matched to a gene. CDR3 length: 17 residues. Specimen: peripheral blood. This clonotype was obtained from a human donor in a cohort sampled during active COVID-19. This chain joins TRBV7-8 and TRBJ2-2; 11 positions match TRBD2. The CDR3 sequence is CASSHRLAGMNTGELFF. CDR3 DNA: TGTGCCAGCAGCCACCGACTAGCGGGAATGAACACCGGGGAGCTGTTTTTT.